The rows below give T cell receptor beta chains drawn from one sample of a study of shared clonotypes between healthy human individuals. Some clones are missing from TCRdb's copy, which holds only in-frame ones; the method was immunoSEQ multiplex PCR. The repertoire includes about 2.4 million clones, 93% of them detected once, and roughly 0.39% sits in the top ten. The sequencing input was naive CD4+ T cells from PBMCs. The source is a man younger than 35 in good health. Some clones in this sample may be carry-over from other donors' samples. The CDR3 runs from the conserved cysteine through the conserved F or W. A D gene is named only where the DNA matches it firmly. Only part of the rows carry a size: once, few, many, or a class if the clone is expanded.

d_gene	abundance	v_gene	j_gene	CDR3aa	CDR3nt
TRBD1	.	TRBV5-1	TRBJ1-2	CASSPGQGLGYTF	TGCGCCAGCAGCCCCGGACAGGGTCTTGGCTACACCTTC
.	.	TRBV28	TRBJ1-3	CASSSPVHGGNTIYF	TGTGCCAGCAGTTCCCCGGTCCACGGTGGAAACACCATATATTTT
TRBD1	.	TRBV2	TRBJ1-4	CASNNRGGEKLFF	TGTGCCAGCAATAACAGGGGCGGTGAAAAACTGTTTTTT
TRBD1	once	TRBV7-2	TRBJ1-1	CASSLDRGTTEAFF	TGTGCCAGCAGCTTAGACAGGGGGACCACTGAAGCTTTCTTT
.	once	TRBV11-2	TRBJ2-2	CASRPLLRRRATGELFF	TGTGCCAGCAGACCCCTGCTTCGACGCAGGGCCACCGGGGAGCTGTTTTTT
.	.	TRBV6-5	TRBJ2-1	CASRNLVGSEQFF	TGTGCCAGCAGGAACTTAGTTGGGTCGGAGCAGTTCTTC
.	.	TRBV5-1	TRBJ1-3	CASSWTGISSGNTIYF	TGCGCCAGCAGCTGGACTGGGATCAGCTCTGGAAACACCATATATTTT
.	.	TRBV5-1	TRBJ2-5	CASSLSPRQVQETQYF	TGCGCCAGCAGCTTGAGTCCCAGACAGGTTCAAGAGACCCAGTACTTC
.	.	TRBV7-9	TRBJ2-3	CASTLGKAGTDTQYF	TGTGCCAGCACCCTTGGGAAGGCGGGGACAGATACGCAGTATTTT
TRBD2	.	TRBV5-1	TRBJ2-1	CASSLALAGGGNEQFF	TGCGCCAGCAGCTTGGCCCTAGCGGGAGGAGGCAATGAGCAGTTCTTC
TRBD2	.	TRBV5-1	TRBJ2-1	CASSLVAGPPYNEQFF	TGCGCCAGCAGCTTGGTAGCGGGGCCACCCTACAATGAGCAGTTCTTC
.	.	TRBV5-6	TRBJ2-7	CASSLFRRQGGFSYEQYF	TGTGCCAGCAGCTTGTTTAGGCGGCAGGGTGGTTTCTCCTACGAGCAGTACTTC
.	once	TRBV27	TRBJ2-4	CASHALAKNIQYF	TGTGCCAGCCATGCCTTGGCCAAAAACATTCAGTACTTC
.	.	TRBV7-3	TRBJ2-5	CASSRRTGETQYF	TGTGCCAGCAGCCGGAGGACGGGTGAGACCCAGTACTTC
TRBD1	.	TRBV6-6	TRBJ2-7	CASSSRTGAYEQYF	TGTGCCAGCAGTTCCAGGACAGGAGCCTACGAGCAGTACTTC
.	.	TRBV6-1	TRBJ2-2	CASSRSPDPGELFF	TGTGCCAGCAGTAGGAGTCCAGATCCCGGGGAGCTGTTTTTT
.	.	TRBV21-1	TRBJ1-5	CASSKADSQFPRDRDSNQPQHF	TGTGCCAGCAGCAAAGCCGACTCGCAGTTCCCCCGGGACAGGGACAGCAATCAGCCCCAGCATTTT
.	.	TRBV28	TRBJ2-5	CASSFLETQYF	TGTGCCAGCAGTTTCCTAGAGACCCAGTACTTC
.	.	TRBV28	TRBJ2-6	CASSFWFDVLTF	TGTGCCAGCAGTTTCTGGTTCGACGTCCTGACTTTC
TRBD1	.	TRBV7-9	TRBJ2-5	CASSYTRDRRFETQYF	TGTGCCAGCAGCTACACCCGGGACAGGCGTTTTGAGACCCAGTACTTC
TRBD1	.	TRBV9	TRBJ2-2	CASSAQRRQGNTGELFF	TGTGCCAGCAGCGCCCAACGGAGACAGGGCAACACCGGGGAGCTGTTTTTT
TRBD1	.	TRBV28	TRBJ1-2	CASSFGTGLYGYTF	TGTGCCAGCAGTTTTGGGACAGGGTTATATGGCTACACCTTC
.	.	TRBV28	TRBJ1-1	CASSSGPLNTEAFF	TGTGCCAGCAGTTCCGGGCCGTTGAACACTGAAGCTTTCTTT
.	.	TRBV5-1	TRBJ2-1	CASTRLVRGMDEQFF	TGCGCCAGCACCCGGCTAGTTCGGGGGATGGATGAGCAGTTCTTC
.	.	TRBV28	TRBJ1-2	CASQVGIGGYTF	TGTGCCAGCCAGGTGGGGATAGGTGGCTACACCTTC
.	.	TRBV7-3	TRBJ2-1	CASSLSPGANDEQFF	TGTGCCAGCAGCTTATCGCCGGGGGCTAACGATGAGCAGTTCTTC
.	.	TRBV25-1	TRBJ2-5	CASSPRDSQETQYF	TGTGCCAGCAGTCCCCGAGACAGCCAAGAGACCCAGTACTTC
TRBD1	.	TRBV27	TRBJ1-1	CASSLSKGAHTEAFF	TGTGCCAGCAGTTTATCGAAGGGGGCGCACACTGAAGCTTTCTTT
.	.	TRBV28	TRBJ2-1	CASRLALSSYNEQFF	TGTGCCAGCAGGCTAGCGCTTAGCTCCTACAATGAGCAGTTCTTC
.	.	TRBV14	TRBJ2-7	CASSQGGAQRYLVSEQYF	TGTGCCAGCAGCCAAGGGGGGGCTCAGCGTTATTTGGTGAGCGAGCAGTACTTC
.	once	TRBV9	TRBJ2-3	CASSRRRDSSTDTQYF	TGTGCCAGCAGCCGTAGACGGGACTCTTCTACAGATACGCAGTATTTT
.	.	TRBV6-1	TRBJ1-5	CASSETSLGQPQHF	TGTGCCAGCAGTGAGACCTCGCTAGGTCAGCCCCAGCATTTT
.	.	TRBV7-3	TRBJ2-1	CASSPEGGDNEQFF	TGTGCCAGCAGCCCGGAGGGGGGGGACAATGAGCAGTTCTTC
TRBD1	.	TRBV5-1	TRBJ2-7	CASSPRQGSSYEQYF	TGCGCCAGCAGCCCTCGACAGGGGTCCTCCTACGAGCAGTACTTC
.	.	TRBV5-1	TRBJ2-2	CASSFAQQNTGELFF	TGCGCCAGCAGCTTCGCTCAGCAGAACACCGGGGAGCTGTTTTTT
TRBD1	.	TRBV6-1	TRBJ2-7	CASSESGQGWYEQYF	TGTGCCAGCAGTGAGTCGGGACAGGGGTGGTACGAGCAGTACTTC
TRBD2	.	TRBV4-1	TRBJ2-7	CASSSAGLGYEQYF	TGCGCCAGCAGCTCAGCGGGACTAGGGTACGAGCAGTACTTC
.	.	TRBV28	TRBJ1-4	CASSLRQGNEKLFF	TGTGCCAGCAGTTTGAGGCAGGGAAATGAAAAACTGTTTTTT
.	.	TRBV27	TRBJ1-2	CASSLSRTADYGYTF	TGTGCCAGCAGTTTATCAAGGACAGCCGACTATGGCTACACCTTC
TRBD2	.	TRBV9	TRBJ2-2	CASSVAAGGPAGELFF	TGTGCCAGCAGCGTCGCAGCGGGAGGGCCCGCCGGGGAGCTGTTTTTT
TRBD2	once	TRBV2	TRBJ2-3	CASSPGLATATDTQYF	TGTGCCAGCAGTCCGGGACTAGCGACAGCCACAGATACGCAGTATTTT
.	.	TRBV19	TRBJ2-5	CASSIMLGQETQYF	TGTGCCAGTAGTATAATGTTGGGCCAAGAGACCCAGTACTTC
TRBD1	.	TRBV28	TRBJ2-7	CASSTGTATYEQYF	TGTGCCAGCAGTACAGGGACAGCAACCTACGAGCAGTACTTC
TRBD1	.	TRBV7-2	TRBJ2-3	CASSPGTGDPDTQYF	TGTGCCAGCAGCCCAGGGACAGGGGACCCAGATACGCAGTATTTT
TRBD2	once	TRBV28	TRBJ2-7	CASSLPGLAGTYEQYF	TGTGCCAGCAGTTTGCCCGGACTAGCGGGGACCTACGAGCAGTACTTC
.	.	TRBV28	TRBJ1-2	CASSLVRNGYTF	TGTGCCAGCAGTTTAGTCCGGAATGGCTACACCTTC
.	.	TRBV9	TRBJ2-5	CASSLLGEETQYF	TGTGCCAGCAGCCTACTGGGGGAGGAGACCCAGTACTTC
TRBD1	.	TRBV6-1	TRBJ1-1	CASTPQGQGGAEAFF	TGTGCCAGCACCCCGCAAGGACAGGGAGGCGCTGAAGCTTTCTTT
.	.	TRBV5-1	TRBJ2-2	CASSLMTTSNTGELFF	TGCGCCAGCAGCTTGATGACTACCTCGAACACCGGGGAGCTGTTTTTT